This T cell receptor (beta chain) was observed in a study of beta chain features in type 1 diabetes (dated by TCRdb to the late 2010s). Notes on the research overall: Mean age, gender distribution, total cell number and subset yield did not differ between patients and healthy donors. Regulatory and stem cell-like memory subsets were obtained from only 8 patients and about 8 healthy donors, while naive and central memory subsets were obtained from all 30 or so donors. In the study, recently diagnosed type 1 diabetes patients and matched healthy donors were compared on the TCRB repertoires of their sorted circulating CD4+ T cell subsets. A total of roughly 100 million sorted cells were examined across all samples, and the number of cells per subset was strongly correlated with RNA yield. General findings and caveats noted by the study authors: Shorter templates might have been favored by PCR, but patient and control samples were amplified and corrected together, so both groups would have been affected equally by any skew. The naive, central memory and regulatory TCRB repertoires appeared to resemble one another more closely among patients than among healthy donors. Only small numbers of individuals were included in the HLA sub-analyses, which left unresolved whether HLA type had any influence on TCRB rearrangement. Patients with type 1 diabetes made fewer insertions and deleted more nucleotides at VDJ recombination sites, implying thymic rearrangement abnormalities. Sequencing cDNA rather than genomic DNA could over-represent highly expressing activated cells, although activation and CD3 levels did not differ between groups. In all four CD4+ subsets, TCRB CDR3 length was moderately but significantly shorter in type 1 diabetes patients.

The entire amount of isolated RNA was reverse transcribed using the High Capacity cDNA Reverse Transcription Kit, so the sequenced TCRB transcripts were expressed ones. Deep immunoSEQ sequencing was performed on naive, central memory and regulatory T cell samples, with an average of roughly 3.3 million total reads per sample. After sorted cells were lysed in RLT buffer, RNA was extracted with DNase-treated RNeasy Micro or Mini kits, with the choice depending on cell number. Each cell subset was processed on its own to prevent cross-contamination, while patient and healthy donor samples were processed together. TCRB sequences were amplified from cDNA with the immunoSEQ multiplex PCR, producing 87-bp fragments spanning the CDR3 region. Sequencing of the amplicons was done on the Illumina HiSeq platform. Under the source paper's analysis protocol: Synthetic template baselines were used to correct PCR bias computationally, reads within Hamming distance 2 were collapsed together, and singletons that could not be merged were discarded. Reads were aligned against IMGT to assign V, D and J genes, CDR3 length and insertions or deletions at six rearrangement sites. Within each subset, clonotype counts were normalized to sorted cell number, and only after that were true diversity and Gini coefficients computed with the tcR R package. The overlap coefficient, calculated on TCRB nucleotide sequences, was used to quantify repertoire sharing. As a proxy for the pre-selection repertoire, out-of-frame TCRB sequences from naive cells were analyzed. This is the immuneACCESS table as TCRdb keeps it, with only in-frame sequences that have V and J called. A part of the clones is gone; compared with another copy, unresolved V genes explain less than half, and the rest is unexplained. For V, J and clone size, that table is used; D and trimming come from the DNA. This sample comprises a few hundred thousand clones, around 10% of them detected only once. The top ten hold approximately 0.016% of the sample.

This clone was found a few times. Its antigen specificity is not known. No base qualities exist here, and no much larger clone lies one base off it. The CDR3 contains 14 residues, cysteine and phenylalanine counted. Only CDR3 DNA remains: 42 bases, in frame from the first base. Germline trimming amounts to 2 bases on V and 7 bases on J, with 1 as the count of junction bases outside the gene matches. The CDR1 and CDR2 encoded by the germline V gene are SGHDN and FVKESK. Each donor gave one peripheral blood draw, averaging around 120 mL, which was collected into heparinised tubes. A BD FACSAria II and a panel including CD45RO, CCR7, CD25, CD127, CD95 and CD27 were used to sort naive, central memory, regulatory and stem cell-like memory CD4+ T cells. A purity above 98% was achieved for all sorted populations. Right away, PBMCs were isolated by Lymphoprep density gradient centrifugation and were stained directly, with no culture step. So that batch effects would be minimized, each experiment stained and sorted samples in pairs, pairing one healthy donor with one patient.

Sequences were obtained from naive CD4+ T cells from blood. The intended sense of this specimen's cell subset or site label: true naive CD4+ T cells. The chain joins TRBV14 to TRBJ1-4, and 10 junction bases match TRBD1. This TCR was sampled from a woman aged 25 to 39 in good health. CDR3 protein: CASSQRTGGEKLFF. Here is the DNA: TGTGCCAGCAGCCAAAGGACAGGGGGTGAAAAACTGTTTTTT.